Below are 3 T cell receptor beta chains sequenced from a single sample in a study of PD-1 blockade in classical Hodgkin lymphoma. Indicated time point: cycle 4 day 1 (C4D1), after 6 weeks of nivolumab. Every one of the patients relapsed after autologous stem cell transplantation (brentuximab vedotin exposure was variable). TCRdb's table, derived via immunoSEQ multiplex PCR, lists solely in-frame clones and lacks some. The sample has tens of thousands of clones; roughly nine tenths are singletons. Sequencing was performed on peripheral blood mononuclear cells (PBMCs), taken before the fourth cycle of nivolumab. All receptors come from a human donor with classical Hodgkin lymphoma.

V usage is TRBV19 and J usage is TRBJ1-2; 10 nucleotides match TRBD1. Germline trimming cut 8 bases from V and 1 base from J; bases unmatched to any gene: 4. The CDR3 is 14 residues long. Germline lookup yields CDR1 LNHDA and CDR2 SQIVND (reference sequence). The CDR3 reads CASQDRGRNYGYTF. CDR3 DNA sequence: TGTGCCAGTCAAGACAGGGGGCGTAACTATGGCTACACCTTC.

This chain uses TRBV15 with TRBJ2-7, with TRBD2 identical over 7 bases. V lost 5 bases to trimming and J lost 4 bases; unmatched junction nucleotides: 17. Per the germline V gene, CDR1 is LNHNV and CDR2 is YYDKDF (reference sequence). The CDR3 is 17 residues long. For the CDR3, the DNA is TGTGCCACCAGCTTAGCTGCCGGGAGGTCGAGGTTATACGAGCAGTACTTC. This codes for CATSLAAGRSRLYEQYF. Together with reference TRBV15 and TRBJ2-7, the CDR3 gives the full variable domain: DAMVIQNPRYQVTQFGKPVTLSCSQTLNHNVMYWYQQKSSQAPKLLFHYYDKDFNNEADTPDNFQSRRPNTSFCFLDIRSPGLGDTAMYLCATSLAAGRSRLYEQYFGPGTRLTVT.

The V and J genes are TRBV29-1 and TRBJ1-3, with no clear D. In germline, CDR1 is SQVTM, CDR2 ANQGSEA. Trimming removed 4 bases from V and 1 base from J, with 5 bases in between. This CDR3 comprises 12 residues. The CDR3 DNA is TGCAGCGTTGTTATTTCTGGAAACACCATATATTTT. Protein sequence: CSVVISGNTIYF.